These 9 T cell receptor beta chains were sequenced from one sample in a study of blood T cell repertoires in COVID-19. Method: immunoSEQ multiplex PCR; TCRdb's copy keeps in-frame clones and lacks some. The sample carries about 69,000 clones, roughly 90% recorded once. Sequencing used peripheral blood. All receptors come from a woman aged 55-70 years with active COVID-19.

This rearrangement joins TRBV5-5 to TRBJ2-7; the D gene is possibly TRBD2 (6 bases). Germline V gene lookup returns CDR1 SGHKS and CDR2 YYEKEE (reference sequence). The CDR3 extends over 13 amino acids. Trimming took off 3 bases at V and 6 bases at J, with 13 bases between the two ends. The DNA of the CDR3 is TGTGCCAGCAGCTCCGGGGTGGGGGGCGAGCAGTACTTC. This gives the protein CASSSGVGGEQYF. Drawing the rest from reference TRBV5-5 and TRBJ2-7, the complete variable domain is DAGVTQSPTHLIKTRGQQVTLRCSPISGHKSVSWYQQVLGQGPQFIFQYYEKEERGRGNFPDRFSARQFPNYSSELNVNALLLGDSALYLCASSSGVGGEQYFGPGTRLTVT.

CDR3 loop: CASSFDRGGGYTF. For the CDR3, the DNA is TGCGCCAGCAGTTTTGACAGGGGTGGTGGCTACACCTTC. The chain links TRBV5-1 to TRBJ1-2, with 8 bases matching TRBD1. V shed 5 bases and J 7 bases; nucleotides not matched to a gene: 7. Germline values: CDR1 SGHRS, CDR2 YFSETQ. The CDR3 totals 13 residues.

This clone was seen more than once but under ten times. The J gene is TRBJ2-2, the V gene TRBV6-1; 10 bases match TRBD1. With V trimmed by 4 bases and J by 6 bases, 8 bases remained unmatched. The V gene's germline CDR1 is MNHNS and CDR2 SASEGT. The CDR3 has 16 amino acids. DNA for the CDR3: TGTGCCAGCAGTGCGAAGACAGGGGGCTGGGCCGGGGAGCTGTTTTTT. Translated, it gives CASSAKTGGWAGELFF.

This clone is a singleton in its sample. The chain links TRBV27 to TRBJ2-7, with 13 bases aligning to TRBD2. This CDR3 is 21 amino acids long. Trimming took 2 bases from V and 0 from J; bases not matched to a gene: 16. The germline V gene encodes CDR1 MNHEY and CDR2 SMNVEV (reference sequence). The CDR3 nucleotides are TGTGCCAGCAGTTTAGCGGGAACGCCGGGACTAGCGGGACTCAGCTCCTACGAGCAGTACTTC. It is translated as CASSLAGTPGLAGLSSYEQYF.

The CDR3 DNA reads TGTGCCAGCAGTGATGAGGGACAGGGATATGAAAAACTGTTTTTT. Its translation: CASSDEGQGYEKLFF. The V call is TRBV2, the J call TRBJ1-4; 9 bases match TRBD1. Germline assignment: CDR1 SNHLY and CDR2 FYNNEI. This CDR3 has 15 residues. Trimming cost V 3 bases and J 6 bases; bases outside gene matches: 5.

This chain uses TRBV6-6 with TRBJ1-5; D not resolved. There are 15 residues in the CDR3. The V gene's germline CDR1 is MNHNY and CDR2 SVGAGI (reference sequence). The germline V and J ends were trimmed by 5 bases and 7 bases, with 18 bases remaining between them. The CDR3 protein is CASSRSRDRAQPQHF. CDR3 bases: TGTGCCAGCAGTCGATCCCGGGATCGAGCCCAGCCCCAGCATTTT.

The rearrangement joins TRBV7-2 to TRBJ2-1; tentative D call: TRBD1 (5 bases). CDR3 length: 16 amino acids. V was shortened by 6 bases and J by 9 bases, with 24 bases between the two germline ends. The V gene's germline CDR1 is SGHTA and CDR2 FQGNSA. The CDR3 here is CASSSTLGQGATEQFF. Here the CDR3 DNA reads TGTGCCAGCAGTTCAACGCTGGGGCAGGGCGCCACTGAGCAGTTCTTC.

The V gene is TRBV7-2, the J gene TRBJ1-2; no clear D. This CDR3 has 14 amino acids. V shed 1 base and J shed 5 bases, with 11 bases lying between them. Per germline, CDR1 SGHTA and CDR2 FQGNSA. The CDR3 nucleotides are TGTGCCAGCAGCTTAGTTGGGCTCTCTTATGGCTACACCTTC. Translation gives CASSLVGLSYGYTF.

J is TRBJ2-3 and V is TRBV4-1, with D perhaps matching TRBD1 (6 bases). Trimming took 4 bases from V and 7 from J, leaving 18 bases between them. This CDR3 is 15 amino acids long. CDR1 is MGHRA, CDR2 YSYEKL, per germline. The CDR3 spells CASSLTTGRPNTQYF. CDR3 bases: TGCGCCAGCAGCCTAACTACAGGGCGGCCCAATACGCAGTATTTT.